Listed here are 3 T cell receptor beta chains from one sample, sequenced in a study of T cell repertoires in cytomegalovirus infection. The antigens of these receptors remain unknown. TCRdb reprocessed the reads via MiXCR and lists one record per CDR3 protein. The profile shows about 160,000 distinct CDR3 sequences, 20% to 25% of them singletons. The source material was CD8+ T cells from cultured PBMCs, sampled from culture after CMV antigen stimulation. These receptors all stem from a human donor in good health (CMV status not recorded). Some clones in this sample may be carry-over from other donors' samples.

This clonotype was seen a few times. The chain has TRBV28 and TRBJ1-5; TRBD1 aligns across 8 bases. CDR1 and CDR2 (germline): MDHEN, SYDVKM. CDR3 length: 17 amino acids. J lost 3 bases, V lost 5 bases, and 12 bases had no gene match. This CDR3 reads CASSGGQAYGFNQPQHF. As DNA, the CDR3 is TGTGCCAGCAGTGGGGGACAGGCGTATGGGTTCAATCAGCCCCAGCATTTT.

V gene TRBV9 combines with J gene TRBJ1-2; TRBD1 is a possible D gene (5 bases). The CDR3 contains 16 residues. V lost 1 base and J 5 bases, leaving 18 bases between the germline ends. Germline V lookup: CDR1 SGDLS, CDR2 YYNGEE. CDR3 protein: CASSVSSGTEEYGYTF. The CDR3 DNA reads TGTGCCAGCAGCGTATCCTCCGGGACCGAGGAATATGGCTACACCTTC.

This clonotype was counted between two and nine times. The chain combines TRBV20-1 with TRBJ2-3; 15 bases are a match to TRBD2. With V trimmed by 5 bases and J by 3 bases, 6 bases remained unmatched. The CDR3 sequence is 16 residues long. Germline assignment: CDR1 DFQATT and CDR2 SNEGSKA (reference sequence). The CDR3 is CSARTSGGALTDTQYF. DNA of the CDR3: TGCAGTGCTCGGACTAGCGGGGGGGCCTTGACAGATACGCAGTATTTT.